This T cell receptor beta chain comes out of a study of blood T cell repertoires in COVID-19. Sequencing was performed with immunoSEQ multiplex PCR; in TCRdb, only in-frame clones are kept and a portion is missing. The sample comprises tens of thousands of clones, 72% of which are singletons, and about 5% rests with the top ten. Sequences were obtained from peripheral blood. The TCR sequence derives from a woman between 65 and 79 years old with COVID-19, enrolled during active disease.

CDR3 coding DNA: TGTGCCAGCAGCACCCTAGCGGGGGGGGGCATTCAGTACTTC. Amino acids: CASSTLAGGGIQYF. This chain connects TRBV2 to TRBJ2-4; 12 bases line up with TRBD2. CDR1 and CDR2 from the germline V gene are SNHLY and FYNNEI. This CDR3 is 14 amino acids long. J lost 9 bases, V lost 6 bases, and 6 bases had no gene match.